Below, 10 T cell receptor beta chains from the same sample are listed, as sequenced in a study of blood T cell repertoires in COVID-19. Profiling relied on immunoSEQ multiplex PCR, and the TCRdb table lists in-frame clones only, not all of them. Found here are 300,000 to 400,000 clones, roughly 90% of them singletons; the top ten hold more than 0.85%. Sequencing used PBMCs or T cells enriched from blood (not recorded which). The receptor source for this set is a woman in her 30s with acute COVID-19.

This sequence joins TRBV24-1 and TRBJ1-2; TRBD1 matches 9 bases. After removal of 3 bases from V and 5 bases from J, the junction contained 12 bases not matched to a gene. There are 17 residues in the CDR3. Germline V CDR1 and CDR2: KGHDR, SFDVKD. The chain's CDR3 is CATSDPDRGLGKYGYTF. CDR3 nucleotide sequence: TGTGCCACCAGTGATCCGGACAGGGGATTGGGAAAATATGGCTACACCTTC.

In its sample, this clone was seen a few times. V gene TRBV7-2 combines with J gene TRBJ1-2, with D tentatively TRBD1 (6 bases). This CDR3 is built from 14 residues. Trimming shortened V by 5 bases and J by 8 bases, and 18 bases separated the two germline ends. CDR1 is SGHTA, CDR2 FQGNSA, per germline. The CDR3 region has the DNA TGTGCCAGCAGCCTTACTGGGGGCCTCCGAGGCTACACCTTC. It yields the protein CASSLTGGLRGYTF.

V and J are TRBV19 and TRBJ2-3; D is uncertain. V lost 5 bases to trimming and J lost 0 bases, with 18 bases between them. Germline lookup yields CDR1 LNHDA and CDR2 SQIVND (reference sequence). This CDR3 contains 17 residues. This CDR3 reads CASSRGLGLRSTDTQYF. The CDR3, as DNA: TGTGCCAGTAGTCGCGGCCTCGGTTTACGGAGCACAGATACGCAGTATTTT.

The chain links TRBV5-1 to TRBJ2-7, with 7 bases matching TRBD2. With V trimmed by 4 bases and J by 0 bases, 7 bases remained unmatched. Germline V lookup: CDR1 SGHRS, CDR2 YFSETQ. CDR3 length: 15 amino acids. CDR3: CASSPAGRLSYEQYF. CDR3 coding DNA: TGCGCCAGCAGCCCAGCGGGGCGTCTCTCCTACGAGCAGTACTTC.

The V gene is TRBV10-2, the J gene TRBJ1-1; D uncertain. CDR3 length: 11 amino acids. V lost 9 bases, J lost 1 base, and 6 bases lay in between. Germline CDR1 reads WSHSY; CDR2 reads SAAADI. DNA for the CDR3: TGCGCCAGTCAGCGGAACACTGAAGCTTTCTTT. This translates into CASQRNTEAFF.

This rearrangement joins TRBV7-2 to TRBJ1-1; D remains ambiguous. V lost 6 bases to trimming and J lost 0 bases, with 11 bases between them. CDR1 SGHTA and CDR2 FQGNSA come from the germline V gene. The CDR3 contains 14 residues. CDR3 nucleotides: TGTGCCAGCAGTCCACAGATCATGAACACTGAAGCTTTCTTT. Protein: CASSPQIMNTEAFF.

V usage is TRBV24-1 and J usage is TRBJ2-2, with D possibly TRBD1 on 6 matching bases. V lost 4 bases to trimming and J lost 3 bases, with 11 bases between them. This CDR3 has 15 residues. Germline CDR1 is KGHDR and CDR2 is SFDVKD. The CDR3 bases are TGTGCCACCAGTGACAGGACAGCCGACACCGGGGAGCTGTTTTTT. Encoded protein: CATSDRTADTGELFF.

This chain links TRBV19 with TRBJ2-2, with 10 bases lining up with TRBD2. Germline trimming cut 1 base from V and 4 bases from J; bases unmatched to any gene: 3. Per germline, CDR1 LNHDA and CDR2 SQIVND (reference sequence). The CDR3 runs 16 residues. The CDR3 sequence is CASSIGGTSATGELFF. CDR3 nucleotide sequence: TGTGCCAGTAGTATAGGAGGGACTAGCGCCACCGGGGAGCTGTTTTTT.

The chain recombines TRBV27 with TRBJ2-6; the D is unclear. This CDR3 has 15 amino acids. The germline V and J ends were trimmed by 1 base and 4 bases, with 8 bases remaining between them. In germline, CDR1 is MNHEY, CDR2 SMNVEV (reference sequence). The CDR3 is CASSLWPSGANVLTF. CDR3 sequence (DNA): TGTGCCAGCAGTTTATGGCCTTCGGGGGCCAACGTCCTGACTTTC.

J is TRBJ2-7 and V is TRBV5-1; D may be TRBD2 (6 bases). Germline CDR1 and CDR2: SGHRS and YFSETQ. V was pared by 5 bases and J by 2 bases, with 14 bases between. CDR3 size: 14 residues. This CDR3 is CASSYGTGTYEQYF. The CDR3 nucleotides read TGCGCCAGCAGTTACGGGACTGGGACCTACGAGCAGTACTTC.